Listed below are T cell receptor beta chains from one sample, sequenced in a study of identical twins. Each CDR3 protein gets one entry after TCRdb re-called the 5' RACE reads with MiXCR. Of about 730,000 distinct CDR3 sequences listed, 21% were seen once; the top ten hold 4% to 4.5%. The same sample was also used in a study of T cells expressing NK-cell markers.

The sequencing sample was made of PBMCs. The source is a young woman in good health. CDR3s include the opening cysteine and the closing phenylalanine or tryptophan. The D gene is left open where the match is weak. Not every row has a clone size; where given, it reads once, few, many or a size class.

16 many TRBJ2-1 - TRBV6-4 CASSDSNPQGGNEQFF TGTGCCAGCAGTGACTCGAATCCCCAGGGGGGCAATGAGCAGTTCTTC
17 - TRBJ1-1 TRBD1 TRBV12-3/TRBV12-4 CASTRMRTGTANTEAFF TGTGCCAGCACCCGCATGAGGACAGGGACGGCCAACACTGAAGCTTTCTTT
14 few TRBJ2-5 TRBD2 TRBV30 CAWSWGRGSETQYF TGTGCCTGGAGTTGGGGGAGGGGAAGTGAGACCCAGTACTTC
12 many TRBJ1-5 - TRBV10-3 CAISDLGQPQHF TGTGCCATCAGTGACTTAGGACAGCCCCAGCATTTT
14 - TRBJ2-1 TRBD1 TRBV5-6 CASSFGQGGHEQFF TGTGCCAGCAGCTTCGGACAGGGCGGTCATGAGCAGTTCTTC
15 few TRBJ2-1 TRBD2 TRBV6-1 CASRPGTSGDNEQFF TGTGCCAGCAGACCCGGGACTAGCGGAGACAATGAGCAGTTCTTC
14 few TRBJ2-2 TRBD1 TRBV20-1 CSARRTGGSGELFF TGCAGTGCTAGACGAACAGGGGGGTCCGGGGAGCTGTTTTTT
17 - TRBJ2-5 - TRBV5-1 CASSREAGRPYQETQYF TGCGCCAGCAGCCGCGAGGCGGGACGACCGTACCAAGAGACCCAGTACTTC
13 few TRBJ1-5 - TRBV6-1 CASRTGDNQPQHF TGTGCCAGCAGGACAGGCGACAATCAGCCCCAGCATTTT
12 few TRBJ2-1 - TRBV7-2 CASSTLVNEQFF TGTGCCAGCAGCACACTAGTAAATGAGCAGTTCTTC
16 - TRBJ2-5 - TRBV9 CASSLNLLGSQETQYF TGTGCCAGCAGCCTAAATTTACTGGGGTCCCAAGAGACCCAGTACTTC
14 few TRBJ2-7 - TRBV5-1 CASNPTPGIYEQYF TGCGCCAGCAATCCCACGCCGGGGATTTACGAGCAGTACTTC
11 few TRBJ2-1 - TRBV20-1 CSANLVNEQFF TGCAGTGCTAACCTAGTCAATGAGCAGTTCTTC
12 few TRBJ2-7 - TRBV7-9 CASSLLTDEQYF TGTGCCAGCAGCTTACTGACTGACGAGCAGTACTTC
15 - TRBJ2-1 TRBD2 TRBV18 CASSPDLGRGSEQFF TGTGCCAGCTCACCGGATCTAGGGAGGGGATCAGAGCAGTTCTTC
16 - TRBJ2-5 TRBD1 TRBV11-3 CASSLSGQGFVETQYF TGTGCCAGCAGCTTATCGGGACAGGGTTTCGTGGAGACCCAGTACTTC
17 few TRBJ2-1 - TRBV12-3/TRBV12-4 CASSLGRPFSGYNEQFF TGTGCCAGCAGTTTAGGGCGCCCCTTTTCCGGTTACAATGAGCAGTTCTTC
14 few TRBJ2-2 - TRBV19 CASRWGEATGELFF TGTGCCAGTAGATGGGGGGAAGCCACCGGGGAGCTGTTTTTT
15 few TRBJ1-1 - TRBV7-6 CASSLVGREVSEAFF TGTGCCAGCAGCTTAGTTGGCAGGGAGGTTTCTGAAGCTTTCTTT
14 few TRBJ2-1 - TRBV5-5 CASSVVAGINEQFF TGTGCCAGCTCGGTCGTCGCGGGGATCAATGAGCAGTTCTTC
17 few TRBJ2-1 TRBD2 TRBV6-2/TRBV6-3 CASTSPRLAAVYNEQFF TGTGCCAGCACCTCCCCGCGACTAGCGGCGGTCTACAATGAGCAGTTCTTC
11 many TRBJ1-2 - TRBV12-3/TRBV12-4 CASSLNGGYTF TGTGCCAGCAGTTTAAATGGTGGCTACACCTTC
13 few TRBJ2-7 - TRBV20-1 CSARRGIAYEQYF TGCAGTGCTAGAAGGGGCATCGCCTACGAGCAGTACTTC
14 - TRBJ1-2 - TRBV12-3/TRBV12-4 CASRSEYPQSGYTF TGTGCCAGCAGGTCCGAGTACCCCCAGAGTGGCTACACCTTC
16 - TRBJ2-3 - TRBV7-2 CASSFAWAGNTDTQYF TGTGCCAGCAGCTTCGCTTGGGCAGGCAACACAGATACGCAGTATTTT